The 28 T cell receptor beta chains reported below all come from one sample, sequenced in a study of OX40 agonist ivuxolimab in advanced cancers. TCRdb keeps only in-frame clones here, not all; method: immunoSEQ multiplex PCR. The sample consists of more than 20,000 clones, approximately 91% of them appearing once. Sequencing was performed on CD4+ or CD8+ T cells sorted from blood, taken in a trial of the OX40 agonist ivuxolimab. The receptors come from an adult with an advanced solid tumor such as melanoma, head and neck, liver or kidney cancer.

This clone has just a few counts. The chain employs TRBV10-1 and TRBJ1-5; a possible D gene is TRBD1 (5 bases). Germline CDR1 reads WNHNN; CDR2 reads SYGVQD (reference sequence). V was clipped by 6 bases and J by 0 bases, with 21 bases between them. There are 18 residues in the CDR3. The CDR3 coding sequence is TGCGCCAGCAGCCGACAACAGGAGGAAGGGTATAGCAATCAGCCCCAGCATTTT. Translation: CASSRQQEEGYSNQPQHF.

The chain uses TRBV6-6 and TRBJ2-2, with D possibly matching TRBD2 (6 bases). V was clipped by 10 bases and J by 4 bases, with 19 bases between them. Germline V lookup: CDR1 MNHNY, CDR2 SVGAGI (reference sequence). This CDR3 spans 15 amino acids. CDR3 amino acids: CATRGLFRGTGELFF. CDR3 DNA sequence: TGTGCCACCCGGGGACTTTTCCGAGGCACCGGGGAGCTGTTTTTT.

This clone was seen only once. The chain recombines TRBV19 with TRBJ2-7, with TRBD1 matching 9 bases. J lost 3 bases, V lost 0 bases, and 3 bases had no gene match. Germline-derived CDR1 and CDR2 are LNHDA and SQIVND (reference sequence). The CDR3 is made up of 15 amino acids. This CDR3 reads CASSIDGTGSYEQYF. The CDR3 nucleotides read TGTGCCAGTAGTATAGATGGGACAGGGAGCTACGAGCAGTACTTC. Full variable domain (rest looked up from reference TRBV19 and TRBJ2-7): DGGITQSPKYLFRKEGQNVTLSCEQNLNHDAMYWYRQDPGQGLRLIYYSQIVNDFQKGDIAEGYSVSREKKESFPLTVTSAQKNPTAFYLCASSIDGTGSYEQYFGPGTRLTVT.

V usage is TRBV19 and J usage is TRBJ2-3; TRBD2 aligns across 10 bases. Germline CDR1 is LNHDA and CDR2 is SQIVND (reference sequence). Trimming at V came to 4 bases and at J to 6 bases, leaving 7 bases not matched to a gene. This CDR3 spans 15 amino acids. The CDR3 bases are TGTGCCAGTAGTACGCTAGCGGGAGTTAAGGATACGCAGTATTTT. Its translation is CASSTLAGVKDTQYF.

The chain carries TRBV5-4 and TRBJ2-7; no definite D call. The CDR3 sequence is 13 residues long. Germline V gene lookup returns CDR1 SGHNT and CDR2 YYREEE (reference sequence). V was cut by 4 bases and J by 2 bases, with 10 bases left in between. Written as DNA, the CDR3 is TGTGCCAGCAGCCTCCGAGGAACCTACGAGCAGTACTTC. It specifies CASSLRGTYEQYF.

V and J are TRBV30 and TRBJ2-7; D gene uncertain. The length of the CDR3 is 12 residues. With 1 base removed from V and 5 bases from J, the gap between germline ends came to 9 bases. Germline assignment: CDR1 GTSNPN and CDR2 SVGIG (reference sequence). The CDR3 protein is CAWSAGNHEQYF. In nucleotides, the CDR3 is TGTGCCTGGAGTGCGGGCAACCACGAGCAGTACTTC.

DNA of the CDR3: TGTGCCAGCAGCCCCCCGGTCGGACTAGCGGGTCGTTTCTACGAGCAGTACTTC. It specifies CASSPPVGLAGRFYEQYF. The chain has TRBV9 and TRBJ2-7, with 11 bases aligning to TRBD2. Per the germline V gene, CDR1 is SGDLS and CDR2 is YYNGEE. This CDR3 region has 18 residues. V lost 4 bases to trimming and J lost 3 bases; unmatched junction nucleotides: 15.

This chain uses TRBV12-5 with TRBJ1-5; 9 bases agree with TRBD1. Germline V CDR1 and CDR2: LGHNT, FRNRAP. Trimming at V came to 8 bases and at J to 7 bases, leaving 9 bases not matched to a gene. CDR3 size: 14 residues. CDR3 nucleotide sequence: TGTGCTAGTAGTGTGTGGGGACAGGGACAGCCCCAGCATTTT. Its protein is CASSVWGQGQPQHF.

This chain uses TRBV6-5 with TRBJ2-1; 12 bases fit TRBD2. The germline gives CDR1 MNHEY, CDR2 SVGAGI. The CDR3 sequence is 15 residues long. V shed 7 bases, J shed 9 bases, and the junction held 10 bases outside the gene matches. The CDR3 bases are TGTGCCAGCACCCAGACTAGCGGGGGACGGGGTGAGCAGTTCTTC. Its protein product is CASTQTSGGRGEQFF.

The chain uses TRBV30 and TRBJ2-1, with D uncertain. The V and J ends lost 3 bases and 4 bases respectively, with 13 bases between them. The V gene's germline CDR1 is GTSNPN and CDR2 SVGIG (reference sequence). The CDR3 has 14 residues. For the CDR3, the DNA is TGTGCCTGGAGGAATGGGGTTGTATACAATGAGCAGTTCTTC. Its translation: CAWRNGVVYNEQFF.

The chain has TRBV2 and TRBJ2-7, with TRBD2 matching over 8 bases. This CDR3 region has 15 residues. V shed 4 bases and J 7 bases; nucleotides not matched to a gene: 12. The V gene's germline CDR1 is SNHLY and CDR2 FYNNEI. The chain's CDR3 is CASSGAGETAGEQYF. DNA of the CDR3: TGTGCCAGCAGTGGAGCGGGAGAGACAGCGGGGGAGCAGTACTTC.

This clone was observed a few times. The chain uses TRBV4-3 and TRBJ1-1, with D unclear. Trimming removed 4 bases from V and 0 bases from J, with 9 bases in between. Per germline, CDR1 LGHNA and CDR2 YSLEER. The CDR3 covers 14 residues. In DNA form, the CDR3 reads TGCGCCAGCAGCCCGGGAGGTCTGAACACTGAAGCTTTCTTT. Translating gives CASSPGGLNTEAFF.

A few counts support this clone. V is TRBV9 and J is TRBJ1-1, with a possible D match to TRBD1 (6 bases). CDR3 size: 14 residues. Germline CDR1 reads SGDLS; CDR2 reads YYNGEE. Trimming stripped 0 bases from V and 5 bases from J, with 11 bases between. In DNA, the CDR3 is TGTGCCAGCAGCGTAGCTGCCAGGGGAACTGAAGCTTTCTTT. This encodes CASSVAARGTEAFF.

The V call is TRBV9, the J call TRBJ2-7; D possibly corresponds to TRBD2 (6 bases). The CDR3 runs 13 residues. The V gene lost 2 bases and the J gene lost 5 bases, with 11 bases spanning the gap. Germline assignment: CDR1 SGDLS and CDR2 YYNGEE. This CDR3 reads CASSVEGPHEQYF. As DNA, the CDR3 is TGTGCCAGCAGCGTGGAGGGTCCCCACGAGCAGTACTTC. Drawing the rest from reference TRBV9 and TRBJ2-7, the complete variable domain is DSGVTQTPKHLITATGQRVTLRCSPRSGDLSVYWYQQSLDQGLQFLIQYYNGEERAKGNILERFSAQQFPDLHSELNLSSLELGDSALYFCASSVEGPHEQYFGPGTRLTVT.

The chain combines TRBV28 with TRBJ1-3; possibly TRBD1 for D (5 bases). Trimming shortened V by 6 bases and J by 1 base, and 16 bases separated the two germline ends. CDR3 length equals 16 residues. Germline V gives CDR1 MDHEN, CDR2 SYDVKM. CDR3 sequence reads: CASRDGRGYSGNTIYF. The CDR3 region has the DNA TGTGCCAGCAGGGACGGGCGGGGGTATTCTGGAAACACCATATATTTT.

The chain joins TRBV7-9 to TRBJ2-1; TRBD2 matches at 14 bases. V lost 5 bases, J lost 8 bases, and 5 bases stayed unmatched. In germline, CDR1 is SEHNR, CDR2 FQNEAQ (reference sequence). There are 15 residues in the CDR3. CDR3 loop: CASSPTSGRVYEQFF. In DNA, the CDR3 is TGTGCCAGCAGCCCGACTAGCGGGAGGGTCTATGAGCAGTTCTTC.

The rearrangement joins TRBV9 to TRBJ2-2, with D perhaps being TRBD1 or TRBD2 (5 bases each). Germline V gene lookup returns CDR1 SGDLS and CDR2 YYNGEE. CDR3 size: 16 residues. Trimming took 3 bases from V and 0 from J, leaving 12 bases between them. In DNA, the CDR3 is TGTGCCAGCAGCGGAGAGGGGACCACGAACACCGGGGAGCTGTTTTTT. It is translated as CASSGEGTTNTGELFF. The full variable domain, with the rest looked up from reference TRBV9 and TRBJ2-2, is DSGVTQTPKHLITATGQRVTLRCSPRSGDLSVYWYQQSLDQGLQFLIQYYNGEERAKGNILERFSAQQFPDLHSELNLSSLELGDSALYFCASSGEGTTNTGELFFGEGSRLTVL.

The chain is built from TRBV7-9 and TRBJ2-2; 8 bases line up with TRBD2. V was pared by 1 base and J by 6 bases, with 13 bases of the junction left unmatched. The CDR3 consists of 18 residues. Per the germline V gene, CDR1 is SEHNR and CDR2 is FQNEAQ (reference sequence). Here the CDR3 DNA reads TGTGCCAGCAGCTTAGTTGGGCTAGCGGGCTCCAGGGCCGGGGAGCTGTTTTTT. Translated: CASSLVGLAGSRAGELFF.

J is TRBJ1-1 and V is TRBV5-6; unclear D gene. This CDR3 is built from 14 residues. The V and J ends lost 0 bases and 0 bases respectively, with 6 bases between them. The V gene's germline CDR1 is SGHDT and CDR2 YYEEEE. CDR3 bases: TGTGCCAGCAGCTTGGGGTCGTTGAACACTGAAGCTTTCTTT. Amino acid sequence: CASSLGSLNTEAFF.

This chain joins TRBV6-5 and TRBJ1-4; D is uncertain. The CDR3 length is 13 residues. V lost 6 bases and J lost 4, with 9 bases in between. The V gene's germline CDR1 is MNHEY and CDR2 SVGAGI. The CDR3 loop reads CASRSGVNEKLFF. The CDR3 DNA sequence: TGTGCCAGCAGGTCAGGTGTTAATGAAAAACTGTTTTTT.

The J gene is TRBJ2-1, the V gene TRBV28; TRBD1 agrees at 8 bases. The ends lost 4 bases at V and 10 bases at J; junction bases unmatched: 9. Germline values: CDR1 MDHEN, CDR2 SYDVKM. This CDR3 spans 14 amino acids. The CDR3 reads CASSWTGPSMEQFF. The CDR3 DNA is TGTGCCAGCAGTTGGACAGGGCCCTCGATGGAGCAGTTCTTC.

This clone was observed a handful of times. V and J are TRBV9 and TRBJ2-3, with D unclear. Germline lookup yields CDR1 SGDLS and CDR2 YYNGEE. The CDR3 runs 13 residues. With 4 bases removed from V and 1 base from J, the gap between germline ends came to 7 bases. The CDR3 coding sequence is TGTGCCAGCAGCCCCTCAGGCACAGATACGCAGTATTTT. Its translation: CASSPSGTDTQYF.

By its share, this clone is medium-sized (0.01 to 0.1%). In DNA, the CDR3 is TGTGCCTGGAGAGGAATAGCCTCGTACAATGAGCAGTTCTTC. This encodes CAWRGIASYNEQFF. This chain joins TRBV30 and TRBJ2-1; D call uncertain. The ends were cut back, 3 bases at V and 4 bases at J, with 13 bases in the middle. There are 14 residues in the CDR3. Germline V gene sequence: CDR1 GTSNPN, CDR2 SVGIG (reference sequence). The whole variable domain, remainder taken from reference TRBV30 and TRBJ2-1, is SQTIHQWPATLVQPVGSPLSLECTVEGTSNPNLYWYRQAAGRGLQLLFYSVGIGQISSEVPQNLSASRPQDRQFILSSKKLLLSDSGFYLCAWRGIASYNEQFFGPGTRLTVL.

CDR3 sequence: CASSEREGEVQPQHF. The CDR3 coding sequence is TGTGCCAGCAGTGAACGCGAGGGGGAGGTGCAGCCCCAGCATTTT. The gene calls are TRBV2 and TRBJ1-5, with D perhaps TRBD1 (6 bases). Germline V gene data show CDR1 as SNHLY and CDR2 as FYNNEI. V was pared by 2 bases and J by 7 bases, with 15 bases between. The CDR3 sequence is 15 residues long.

For the CDR3, the DNA is TGCGCCAGCAGCTCTGATGATGGCTACACCTTC. It is translated as CASSSDDGYTF. The chain couples TRBV5-1 to TRBJ1-2; D is uncertain. The V gene's germline CDR1 is SGHRS and CDR2 YFSETQ. With 3 bases removed from V and 6 bases from J, the gap between germline ends came to 6 bases. This CDR3 spans 11 amino acids.

In DNA, the CDR3 is TGTGCCAGCACCCCGACAGGCTTTCGGGAGCTGTTTTTT. This encodes CASTPTGFRELFF. The V gene is TRBV27, the J gene TRBJ2-2; D perhaps matches TRBD1 (6 bases). The CDR3 sequence is 13 residues long. Per germline, CDR1 MNHEY and CDR2 SMNVEV (reference sequence). The V end lost 7 bases, the J end lost 9 bases, and 15 bases lay between the germline ends.

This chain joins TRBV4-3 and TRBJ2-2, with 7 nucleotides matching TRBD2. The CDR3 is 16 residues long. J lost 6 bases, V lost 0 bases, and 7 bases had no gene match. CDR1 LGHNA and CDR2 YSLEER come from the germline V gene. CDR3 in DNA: TGCGCCAGCAGCCAAGAAATGCCGGGAGGACCCGGGGAGCTGTTTTTT. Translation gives CASSQEMPGGPGELFF.

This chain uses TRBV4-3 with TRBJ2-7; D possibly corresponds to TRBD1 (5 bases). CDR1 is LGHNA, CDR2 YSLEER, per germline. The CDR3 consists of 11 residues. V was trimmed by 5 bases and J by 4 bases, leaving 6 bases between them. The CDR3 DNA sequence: TGCGCCAGCAGCGCAGGGTACGAGCAGTACTTC. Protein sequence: CASSAGYEQYF.